This T cell receptor beta chain stems from a study of blood T cell repertoires in COVID-19. The overall study: Sources were T cells, B-cell-depleted T cells, or PBMCs; the material itself was cDNA or gDNA.

The CDR3 has 15 amino acids. Deletions cut 4 bases from V and 5 bases from J, with 16 bases between. The germline V gene has CDR1 SGHTA and CDR2 FQGNSA. Clones were sequenced by immunoSEQ multiplex PCR, and TCRdb holds only the in-frame ones, with some missing. The sample contains 200,000 to 300,000 clones, roughly 88% of which appear only once. The source of this sequence is a woman under 40 with COVID-19, enrolled during active disease. The sample consisted of peripheral blood. The J gene is TRBJ2-3, the V gene TRBV7-2; D might be TRBD1 (6 bases). The CDR3 DNA reads as TGTGCCAGCAGCTCCCAGGGGCGTGGGGGAGATACGCAGTATTTT. Translating it yields CASSSQGRGGDTQYF.